These 17 T cell receptor beta chains originate from one sample sequenced in a study of cytomegalovirus exposure and HLA in healthy donors. The method was immunoSEQ multiplex PCR; TCRdb's version includes in-frame clones alone and lacks a portion of them. The table records under 100,000 clones, roughly 97% of them present only once. Specimen: PBMCs. These TCRs come from a man in his late teens or twenties in good health and CMV-seronegative.

V usage is TRBV19 and J usage is TRBJ2-3; 10 bases align to TRBD2. CDR1 is LNHDA, CDR2 SQIVND, per germline (reference sequence). The V and J ends lost 8 bases and 0 bases, in that order; junction bases with no gene match: 5. The CDR3 runs 15 residues. DNA for the CDR3: TGTGCCAGTGGAGCGGGAGGGGGTAGCACAGATACGCAGTATTTT. The encoded protein is CASGAGGGSTDTQYF.

The V gene is TRBV5-1, the J gene TRBJ1-2; a weak D match, TRBD1 (6 bases). Trimming removed 0 bases from V and 5 bases from J, with 11 bases in between. Germline CDR1 reads SGHRS; CDR2 reads YFSETQ. The CDR3 extends over 14 amino acids. CDR3 sequence (DNA): TGCGCCAGCAGCTTGGAGGACAGCCCATATGGCTACACCTTC. Protein product: CASSLEDSPYGYTF.

The genes are TRBV19 and TRBJ1-2; D gene unclear. V lost 4 bases to trimming and J lost 0 bases, with 6 bases between them. CDR1 and CDR2 from the germline V gene are LNHDA and SQIVND (reference sequence). The CDR3 extends over 13 amino acids. CDR3 residues: CASSTTANYGYTF. CDR3 nucleotides: TGTGCCAGTAGTACCACAGCTAACTATGGCTACACCTTC.

The rearrangement links TRBV10-2 to TRBJ1-1, with D perhaps TRBD1 (6 bases). Germline CDR1 reads WSHSY; CDR2 reads SAAADI. V was pared by 6 bases and J by 1 base, with 9 bases between. The CDR3 runs to 13 residues. The CDR3 nucleotides are TGCGCCAGCAGCCGACAGGAGAACACTGAAGCTTTCTTT. This gives the protein CASSRQENTEAFF.

The rearrangement uses TRBV6-1 and TRBJ2-7; 7 positions match TRBD1. The V gene's germline CDR1 is MNHNS and CDR2 SASEGT. The V segment lost 4 bases and the J segment 3 bases; nucleotides outside the gene matches: 15. CDR3 length equals 17 residues. CDR3 bases: TGTGCCAGCAGTGGTGGAACAGGGGCAGGACCTGGCTACGAGCAGTACGTC. It is translated as CASSGGTGAGPGYEQYV.

The chain carries TRBV27 and TRBJ2-7; 10 positions match TRBD1. The J segment lost 12 bases and the V segment lost 6 bases, leaving 8 bases of the junction unmatched. The CDR3 is made up of 12 amino acids. Germline-derived CDR1 and CDR2 are MNHEY and SMNVEV (reference sequence). For the CDR3, the DNA is TGTGCCAGCAGCTTGGACAGGGGGATGTGGTACTTC. Translation: CASSLDRGMWYF.

V usage is TRBV5-6 and J usage is TRBJ1-4; D not resolved. V was trimmed by 4 bases and J by 7 bases, leaving 17 bases between them. The CDR3 has 15 residues. The V gene's germline CDR1 is SGHDT and CDR2 YYEEEE. The CDR3 sequence: CASSLGAGLGEKLFF. The CDR3 DNA reads TGTGCCAGCAGCCTGGGTGCGGGATTAGGTGAAAAACTGTTTTTT.

The chain is built from TRBV5-1 and TRBJ1-1; D uncertain. The CDR3 loop spans 14 amino acids. Trimming cost V 1 base and J 3 bases, with 10 bases left between them. Germline V gene lookup returns CDR1 SGHRS and CDR2 YFSETQ. DNA for the CDR3: TGCGCCAGCAGCTTGTCGAGGGTGGACACTGAAGCTTTCTTT. It yields the protein CASSLSRVDTEAFF.

The chain has TRBV27 and TRBJ1-1, with 8 bases fitting TRBD1. Losses at the gene ends were 2 bases for V and 4 bases for J; bases not matched to a gene: 9. Germline CDR1 is MNHEY and CDR2 is SMNVEV (reference sequence). CDR3 length: 16 amino acids. The CDR3 reads CASSLVSQGDGTEAFF. DNA for the CDR3: TGTGCCAGCAGTTTAGTTTCACAGGGGGATGGCACTGAAGCTTTCTTT.

V usage is TRBV10-3 and J usage is TRBJ1-4, with D possibly matching TRBD1 (6 bases). In germline, CDR1 is ENHRY, CDR2 SYGVKD. V shed 7 bases and J shed 5 bases, with 8 bases lying between them. The CDR3 extends over 12 amino acids. The CDR3 loop is CAIKGENEKLFF. For the CDR3, the DNA is TGTGCCATCAAGGGGGAGAATGAAAAACTGTTTTTT.

The chain combines TRBV9 with TRBJ2-3; unclear D gene. This CDR3 spans 14 amino acids. The V end was cut by 3 bases, the J end by 3 bases, with 11 bases between. Germline V gene data show CDR1 as SGDLS and CDR2 as YYNGEE. The CDR3 sequence: CASSGAGGTDTQYF. In DNA form, the CDR3 reads TGTGCCAGCAGCGGCGCCGGCGGTACAGATACGCAGTATTTT.

The rearrangement links TRBV2 to TRBJ1-3; D remains ambiguous. V was pared by 6 bases and J by 3 bases, with 9 bases between. Germline V CDR1 and CDR2: SNHLY, FYNNEI. This CDR3 comprises 13 residues. The CDR3 loop reads CASRGGGGNTIYF. CDR3 coding DNA: TGTGCCAGCAGGGGAGGAGGTGGAAACACCATATATTTT. Combining the CDR3 with reference TRBV2 and TRBJ1-3 gives the whole variable domain EPEVTQTPSHQVTQMGQEVILRCVPISNHLYFYWYRQILGQKVEFLVSFYNNEISEKSEIFDDQFSVERPDGSNFTLKIRSTKLEDSAMYFCASRGGGGNTIYFGEGSWLTVV.

The J gene is TRBJ2-2, the V gene TRBV29-1, with a possible D match to TRBD1 (6 bases). This CDR3 contains 13 residues. The V gene's germline CDR1 is SQVTM and CDR2 ANQGSEA. With 8 bases removed from V and 6 bases from J, the gap between germline ends came to 16 bases. The CDR3 here is CSSGDGSAGELFF. The DNA for the CDR3 is TGCAGCTCAGGGGATGGATCAGCCGGGGAGCTGTTTTTT.

This rearrangement joins TRBV10-3 to TRBJ2-7, with D maybe TRBD1 (5 bases). CDR3 size: 14 residues. The V gene's germline CDR1 is ENHRY and CDR2 SYGVKD. With 3 bases removed from V and 2 bases from J, the gap between germline ends came to 11 bases. The CDR3 loop is CAISDWGRTYEQYV. The CDR3, as DNA: TGTGCCATCAGTGATTGGGGCAGGACCTACGAGCAGTACGTC.

V is TRBV11-2 and J is TRBJ2-7; TRBD1 matches at 10 bases. J was trimmed by 3 bases and V by 3 bases; bases with no gene match: 2. Germline CDR1 is SGHAT and CDR2 is FQNNGV. There are 14 residues in the CDR3. The CDR3 bases are TGTGCCAGCAGCTTGGACAGGGGGTACTACGAGCAGTACGTC. As protein: CASSLDRGYYEQYV.

The chain recombines TRBV6-4 with TRBJ1-5, with TRBD1 identical over 9 bases. The ends lost 5 bases at V and 6 bases at J; junction bases unmatched: 14. This CDR3 is built from 17 residues. Germline V lookup: CDR1 MRHNA, CDR2 SNTAGT. In DNA form, the CDR3 reads TGTGCCAGCAGTCCTAATTGGGACAGGGAGTTTAGTCAGCCCCAGCATTTT. Protein sequence: CASSPNWDREFSQPQHF.

This sequence joins TRBV9 and TRBJ1-2; maybe TRBD1 (5 bases). CDR1 SGDLS and CDR2 YYNGEE come from the germline V gene. Deletions cut 0 bases from V and 7 bases from J, with 19 bases between. The CDR3 spans 16 residues. CDR3 residues: CASSVAVFVGAFGYTF. DNA of the CDR3: TGTGCCAGCAGCGTAGCGGTCTTCGTAGGGGCTTTTGGCTACACCTTC.